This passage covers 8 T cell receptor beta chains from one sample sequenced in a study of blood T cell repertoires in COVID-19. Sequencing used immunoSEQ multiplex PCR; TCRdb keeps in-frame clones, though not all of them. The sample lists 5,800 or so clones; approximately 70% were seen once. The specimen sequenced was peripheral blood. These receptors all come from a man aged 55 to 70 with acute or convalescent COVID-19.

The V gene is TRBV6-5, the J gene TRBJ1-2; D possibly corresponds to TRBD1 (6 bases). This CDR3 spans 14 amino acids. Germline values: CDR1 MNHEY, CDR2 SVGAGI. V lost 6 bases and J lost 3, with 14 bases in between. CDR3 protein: CASSRTGTHYGYTF. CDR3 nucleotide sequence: TGTGCCAGCAGCCGTACCGGGACACACTATGGCTACACCTTC.

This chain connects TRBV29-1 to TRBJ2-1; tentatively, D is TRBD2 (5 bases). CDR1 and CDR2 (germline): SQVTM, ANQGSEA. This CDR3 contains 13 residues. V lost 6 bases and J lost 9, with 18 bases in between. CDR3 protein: CSVRGPGSAEQFF. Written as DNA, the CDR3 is TGCAGCGTCCGGGGTCCGGGGTCGGCTGAGCAGTTCTTC.

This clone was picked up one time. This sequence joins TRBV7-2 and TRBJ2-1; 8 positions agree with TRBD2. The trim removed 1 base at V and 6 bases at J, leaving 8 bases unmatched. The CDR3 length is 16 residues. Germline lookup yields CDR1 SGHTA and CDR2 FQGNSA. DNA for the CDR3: TGTGCCAGCAGCTTAGTCCACCGGGGGGGCGGCAATGAGCAGTTCTTC. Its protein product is CASSLVHRGGGNEQFF.

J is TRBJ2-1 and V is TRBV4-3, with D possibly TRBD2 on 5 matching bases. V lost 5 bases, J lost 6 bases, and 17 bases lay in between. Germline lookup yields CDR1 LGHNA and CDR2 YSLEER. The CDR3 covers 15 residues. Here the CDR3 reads CASSEARNRGNEQFF. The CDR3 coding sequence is TGCGCCAGCAGCGAAGCTAGAAATCGGGGCAATGAGCAGTTCTTC.

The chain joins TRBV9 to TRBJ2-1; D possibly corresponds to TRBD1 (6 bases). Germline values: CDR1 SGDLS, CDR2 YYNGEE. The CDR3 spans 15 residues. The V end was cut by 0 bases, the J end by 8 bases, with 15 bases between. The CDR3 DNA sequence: TGTGCCAGCAGCGTAGAAGGGCAGGGGAGCGATGAGCAGTTCTTC. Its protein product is CASSVEGQGSDEQFF. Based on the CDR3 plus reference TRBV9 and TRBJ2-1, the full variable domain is DSGVTQTPKHLITATGQRVTLRCSPRSGDLSVYWYQQSLDQGLQFLIQYYNGEERAKGNILERFSAQQFPDLHSELNLSSLELGDSALYFCASSVEGQGSDEQFFGPGTRLTVL.

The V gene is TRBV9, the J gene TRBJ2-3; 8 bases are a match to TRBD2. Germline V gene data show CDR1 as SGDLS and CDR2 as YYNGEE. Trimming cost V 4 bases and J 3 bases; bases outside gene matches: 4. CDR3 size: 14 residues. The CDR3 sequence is CASSQGTRTDTQYF. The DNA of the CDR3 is TGTGCCAGCAGCCAAGGGACTAGGACAGATACGCAGTATTTT.

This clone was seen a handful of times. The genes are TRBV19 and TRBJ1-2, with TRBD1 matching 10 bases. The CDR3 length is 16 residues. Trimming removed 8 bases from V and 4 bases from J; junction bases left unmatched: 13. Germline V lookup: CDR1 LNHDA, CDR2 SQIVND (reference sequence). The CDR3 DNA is TGTGCCAGTTCCCGGGACAGGGGTCCAGGTGGCTATGGCTACACCTTC. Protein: CASSRDRGPGGYGYTF. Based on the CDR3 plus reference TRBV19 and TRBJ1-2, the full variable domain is DGGITQSPKYLFRKEGQNVTLSCEQNLNHDAMYWYRQDPGQGLRLIYYSQIVNDFQKGDIAEGYSVSREKKESFPLTVTSAQKNPTAFYLCASSRDRGPGGYGYTFGSGTRLTVV.

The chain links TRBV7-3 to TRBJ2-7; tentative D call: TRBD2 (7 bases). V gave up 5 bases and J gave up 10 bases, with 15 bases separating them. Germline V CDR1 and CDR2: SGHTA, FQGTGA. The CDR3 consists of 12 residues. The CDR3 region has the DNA TGTGCCAGCAGCACCGCCGGGGGGCCCCAGTACTTC. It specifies CASSTAGGPQYF.